The T cell receptor beta chain described here comes from a study of cytomegalovirus exposure and HLA in healthy donors. Researchers ran the PCR with 60 Vbeta and 13 Jbeta primers. Measured with immunoSEQ multiplex PCR; TCRdb has only the in-frame clones, and not every one. The table records around 150,000 clones, roughly 80% of them present only once. This clone was observed a few times. CDR1 and CDR2 (germline): MNHEY, SMNVEV (reference sequence). The CDR3 runs 14 residues. The V end was cut by 3 bases, the J end by 1 base, with 6 bases between. Sequenced: PBMCs. The V call is TRBV27, the J call TRBJ2-2; D gene uncertain. The source is a young man in good health and CMV-seropositive. In nucleotides, the CDR3 is TGTGCCAGCAGTTTGCGTGGGAACACCGGGGAGCTGTTTTTT. Translated: CASSLRGNTGELFF.